Listed here are 23 T cell receptor beta chains from one sample, sequenced in a study of blood T cell repertoires in COVID-19 (dated by TCRdb to 2019 to 2021). Library method: the immunoSEQ multiplex PCR assay. TCRdb provides this immuneACCESS table in a form limited to in-frame rearrangements. Some clones are lacking; in checked studies, under half of them reflect an unresolved V gene, and why the rest are absent is not known. In this sample the table shows approximately 140,000 clones, around 85% of which occur a single time. The ten largest account for around 8% of the sample. Sequenced sample: peripheral blood. All receptors come from a woman aged 60-70 years with COVID-19, enrolled during active disease.

V gene TRBV29-1 combines with J gene TRBJ1-1; the D gene is possibly TRBD1 (5 bases). The CDR3 runs to 13 residues. V gave up 4 bases and J gave up 10 bases, with 19 bases separating them. The germline CDR1 and CDR2 sequences are SQVTM and ANQGSEA. As DNA, the CDR3 is TGCAGCGTTGTGGGGAGGCTTTATCAGGGAGCTTTCTTT. Translating it yields CSVVGRLYQGAFF.

This chain links TRBV5-4 with TRBJ1-6; D gene uncertain. The CDR3 runs to 14 residues. Trimming shortened V by 0 bases and J by 7 bases, and 8 bases separated the two germline ends. The germline CDR1 and CDR2 sequences are SGHNT and YYREEE (reference sequence). This chain's CDR3 is CASSLDVENSPLHF. As DNA, the CDR3 is TGTGCCAGCAGCTTGGACGTAGAGAATTCACCCCTCCACTTT.

The chain joins TRBV12-5 to TRBJ2-7; D may be TRBD2 (5 bases). This CDR3 has 14 amino acids. Trimming stripped 1 base from V and 1 base from J, with 8 bases between. Germline-derived CDR1 and CDR2 are LGHNT and FRNRAP. The chain's CDR3 is CASGLGTGSYEQYF. The CDR3 DNA reads TGTGCTAGTGGTTTGGGGACTGGATCCTACGAGCAGTACTTC.

The rearrangement joins TRBV18 to TRBJ1-1, with 9 bases aligning to TRBD1. After removal of 5 bases from V and 3 bases from J, the junction contained 1 base not matched to a gene. There are 13 residues in the CDR3. The germline gives CDR1 KGHSH, CDR2 LQKENI. The CDR3: CASSGDRDTEAFF. Written as DNA, the CDR3 is TGTGCCAGCTCAGGGGACAGGGACACTGAAGCTTTCTTT.

The V call is TRBV28, the J call TRBJ2-7; a weak D match, TRBD1 (6 bases). Germline-derived CDR1 and CDR2 are MDHEN and SYDVKM. Trimming stripped 6 bases from V and 2 bases from J, with 17 bases between. This CDR3 comprises 15 residues. DNA of the CDR3: TGTGCCAGCAGACGACAGGATCCCAGAGCCTACGAGCAGTACTTC. Translating it yields CASRRQDPRAYEQYF.

The J gene is TRBJ2-5, the V gene TRBV9; TRBD2 agrees at 7 bases. With 4 bases clipped from V and 5 bases from J, the junction kept 14 bases outside the gene matches. Germline V gives CDR1 SGDLS, CDR2 YYNGEE. CDR3 length equals 16 residues. The CDR3 here is CASSPRLAGEEETQYF. The CDR3 region has the DNA TGTGCCAGCAGCCCCCGGCTGGCGGGGGAGGAGGAGACCCAGTACTTC.

The count of this clone is one. The CDR3 nucleotides are TGTGCCAGCAGCCAAGGGCAGTTCAATCAGCCCCAGCATTTT. This sequence encodes CASSQGQFNQPQHF. The chain joins TRBV3-1 (or the pseudogene TRBV3-2) to TRBJ1-5; D gene uncertain. Trimming pared 1 base from V and 3 bases from J, leaving 7 bases between. This CDR3 has 14 amino acids. Germline CDR1 LGHDT, CDR2 YNNKEL (reference sequence).

The chain uses TRBV25-1 and TRBJ2-7, with D possibly TRBD2 on 5 matching bases. The CDR3 length is 16 residues. Germline-derived CDR1 and CDR2 are MGHDK and SYGVNS. Trimming cost V 4 bases and J 1 base, with 17 bases left between them. CDR3 nucleotide sequence: TGTGCCAGCAGTGCAATGTCTCGAGGAGGATCCTACGAGCAGTACTTC. Translated: CASSAMSRGGSYEQYF.

The J gene is TRBJ1-6, the V gene TRBV7-9; unclear D gene. V was cut by 2 bases and J by 9 bases, with 8 bases left in between. The CDR3 has 13 amino acids. CDR1 is SEHNR and CDR2 is FQNEAQ in the germline V gene (reference sequence). The CDR3 sequence is CASSLSTTSPLHF. CDR3 coding DNA: TGTGCCAGCAGCTTATCGACTACTTCACCCCTCCACTTT.

The chain couples TRBV6-5 to TRBJ2-1, with TRBD1 matching over 7 bases. This CDR3 comprises 13 residues. Germline CDR1 and CDR2: MNHEY and SVGAGI. V dropped 0 bases and J dropped 10; count of bases not matched to a gene: 3. DNA of the CDR3: TGTGCCAGCAGTTACTCGACAGGGACCGAGCAGTTCTTC. Amino acid sequence: CASSYSTGTEQFF.

The chain carries TRBV12-5 and TRBJ2-3; 8 bases are shared with TRBD2. Germline V gives CDR1 LGHNT, CDR2 FRNRAP. The CDR3 has 15 residues. V shed 3 bases, J shed 4 bases, and the junction held 6 bases outside the gene matches. CDR3 residues: CASGLVAGIADTQYF. The CDR3 DNA reads as TGTGCTAGTGGTTTAGTAGCGGGGATCGCAGATACGCAGTATTTT.

J is TRBJ1-3 and V is TRBV3-1 (or the pseudogene TRBV3-2); possible D gene TRBD1, 5 bases. V lost 4 bases, J lost 4 bases, and 14 bases lay in between. Germline-derived CDR1 and CDR2 are LGHDT and YNNKEL (reference sequence). CDR3 length: 15 amino acids. CDR3: CASSPLAGVGNTIYF. The CDR3 bases are TGTGCCAGCAGCCCACTGGCGGGGGTCGGAAACACCATATATTTT.

On this clone: Different DNA sequences within this sample yield the same CDR3. The chain couples TRBV30 to TRBJ1-2, with TRBD1 matching 8 bases. Germline trimming cut 2 bases from V and 5 bases from J; bases unmatched to any gene: 4. Germline-derived CDR1 and CDR2 are GTSNPN and SVGIG (reference sequence). This CDR3 is 13 amino acids long. For the CDR3, the DNA is TGTGCCTGGAGTAGGGACAGGCCTTATGGCTACACCTTC. Its protein is CAWSRDRPYGYTF.

The chain joins TRBV4-3 to TRBJ1-4, with 8 positions matching TRBD1. CDR1 and CDR2 from the germline V gene are LGHNA and YSLEER. Unmatched junction bases numbered 8, after V lost 1 base and J lost 7 bases. The length of the CDR3 is 16 residues. The CDR3 is CASSQAPQGAGEKLFF. CDR3 in DNA: TGCGCCAGCAGCCAAGCCCCTCAGGGGGCTGGTGAAAAACTGTTTTTT.

V and J are TRBV6-5 and TRBJ1-1; D is ambiguous. This CDR3 region has 13 residues. Germline V gene data show CDR1 as MNHEY and CDR2 as SVGAGI. V dropped 6 bases and J dropped 5 bases, with 13 bases sitting between them. CDR3 protein: CASRRRVETEAFF. The CDR3 nucleotides are TGTGCCAGCAGGAGGAGGGTAGAGACTGAAGCTTTCTTT.

CDR3 protein: CASSFGGGISSRGYTF. DNA of the CDR3: TGTGCCAGTAGTTTTGGTGGCGGGATCTCGTCCCGTGGCTACACCTTC. The chain uses TRBV19 and TRBJ1-2, with D unresolved. V lost 5 bases and J lost 7, with 23 bases in between. Germline CDR1 reads LNHDA; CDR2 reads SQIVND (reference sequence). The CDR3 consists of 16 residues.

The rearrangement joins TRBV18 to TRBJ1-1; 7 bases align to TRBD1. J was trimmed by 0 bases and V by 5 bases; bases with no gene match: 6. Germline CDR1 is KGHSH and CDR2 is LQKENI. The CDR3 length is 15 residues. In nucleotides, the CDR3 is TGTGCCAGCTCAACTACAGGGGTGCTGAACACTGAAGCTTTCTTT. Residues: CASSTTGVLNTEAFF.

The genes are TRBV12-5 and TRBJ1-5, with D tentatively TRBD1 (5 bases). Germline assignment: CDR1 LGHNT and CDR2 FRNRAP. V dropped 0 bases and J dropped 4 bases, with 7 bases sitting between them. This CDR3 comprises 14 residues. The CDR3 here is CASGLVGLNQPQHF. The CDR3 DNA sequence: TGTGCTAGTGGTTTGGTGGGGCTAAATCAGCCCCAGCATTTT.

The chain employs TRBV5-1 and TRBJ1-1; no definite D call. The CDR3 is 16 residues long. Per the germline V gene, CDR1 is SGHRS and CDR2 is YFSETQ. V was trimmed by 1 base and J by 3 bases, leaving 16 bases between them. CDR3 DNA sequence: TGCGCCAGCAGCTTGAGTTGGCGGAATGAGGACACTGAAGCTTTCTTT. This sequence encodes CASSLSWRNEDTEAFF.

The chain links TRBV4-1 to TRBJ1-2; D is uncertain. Germline assignment: CDR1 MGHRA and CDR2 YSYEKL. CDR3 length: 13 amino acids. Trimming removed 3 bases from V and 4 bases from J, with 9 bases in between. CDR3 bases: TGCGCCAGCAGCCATGCGGGGTTCTATGGCTACACCTTC. Protein product: CASSHAGFYGYTF.

This clone came up a few times. The rearrangement links TRBV25-1 to TRBJ2-3; tentatively, D is TRBD2 (5 bases). Deletions cut 4 bases from V and 9 bases from J, with 11 bases between. The CDR3 has 12 amino acids. Germline CDR1 and CDR2: MGHDK and SYGVNS. The CDR3 reads CASSGRDGTQYF. As DNA, the CDR3 is TGTGCCAGCAGTGGCCGGGATGGCACGCAGTATTTT.

This sequence joins TRBV6-1 and TRBJ1-2; no reliable D call. Germline assignment: CDR1 MNHNS and CDR2 SASEGT. The length of the CDR3 is 15 residues. Between the trimmed V and J ends, which lost 2 bases and 8 bases, there was a span of 18 bases. CDR3: CASSERSGYPFGYTF. CDR3 coding DNA: TGTGCCAGCAGTGAAAGATCGGGATACCCTTTCGGCTACACCTTC.

This rearrangement joins TRBV5-1 to TRBJ2-3; 11 nucleotides match TRBD1. The V and J ends lost 2 bases and 4 bases, in that order; junction bases with no gene match: 6. The V gene's germline CDR1 is SGHRS and CDR2 YFSETQ. The CDR3 is made up of 16 amino acids. CDR3 sequence (DNA): TGCGCCAGCAGCTTAATGGGACAGGGGGGTCCAGATACGCAGTATTTT. This codes for CASSLMGQGGPDTQYF.